The entry below gives a single T cell receptor beta chain sequence along with its context. Its antigen is currently unknown. 5'RACE template switching with UMIs generated TCR beta cDNA. TCRdb derives one entry per CDR3 protein from the 5' RACE reads, leaving out DNA. The sample holds some 390,000 distinct CDR3 sequences. Germline V gene lookup returns CDR1 ENHRY and CDR2 SYGVKD. CDR3 length: 14 residues. This sample is part of a study of T cells expressing NK-cell markers. Overall study findings and caveats: In several donors, these clonotypes also led the CD3+CD56-NKG2C+ fraction. Evidence did not settle whether expanded NKG2C+ T cell clones targeted HCMV.

The material sequenced was blood T cells: a sorted CD56 or NKG2C T cell subset, CD4+ or CD8+ T cells, or bulk PBMC T cells (not recorded which). The origin of this receptor is a woman in her forties or fifties in good health. V gene TRBV10-3 combines with J gene TRBJ1-4. The CDR3 sequence is CAISPRESAEKLFF.